This T cell receptor (beta chain) was captured in a study of cytomegalovirus exposure and HLA in healthy donors. The primer mix had 60 Vbeta and 13 Jbeta primers. Here immunoSEQ multiplex PCR was the method, and the copy in TCRdb shows in-frame clones only, minus some. The table shows about 160,000 clones, with under 85% occurring only once. General study results and limits: Accurate prediction of HLA-A and HLA-B alleles (for most subjects) was reportedly achieved from TCR beta sequences.

This CDR3 is built from 16 residues. In germline, CDR1 is SGHRS, CDR2 YFSETQ. The V segment lost 4 bases and the J segment 10 bases; nucleotides outside the gene matches: 14. The donors, nominally healthy at sampling, likely had unrecorded immune exposures. For this clone: Antigen: not known.

The origin of this receptor is a man aged 50 or older in good health and CMV-seropositive. The sequenced sample was PBMCs. The genes are TRBV5-1 and TRBJ2-1; TRBD2 agrees at 10 bases. The CDR3 sequence is CASSHERGGPLREQFF. DNA of the CDR3: TGCGCCAGCAGCCATGAGCGGGGGGGGCCTCTGCGGGAGCAGTTCTTC. Full variable domain (remainder filled in from reference TRBV5-1 and TRBJ2-1): KAGVTQTPRYLIKTRGQQVTLSCSPISGHRSVSWYQQTPGQGLQFLFEYFSETQRNKGNFPGRFSGRQFSNSRSEMNVSTLELGDSALYLCASSHERGGPLREQFFGPGTRLTVL.